This entry is about one T cell receptor beta chain. Antigen unknown. Germline CDR1 is MNHNY and CDR2 is SVGAGI (reference sequence). V was cut by 5 bases and J by 8 bases, with 9 bases left in between. This CDR3 contains 11 residues. These data come from a study of T cell responses to AZD1222 COVID-19 vaccine. Findings of the study overall: There were mostly white British donors and more females than males, and clonal diversity was possibly underestimated. Every sample of the repertoires postdated the peak T cell response. Baseline seropositivity characterized only a handful of AZD1222 recipients.

Data came from immunoSEQ multiplex PCR; TCRdb stores just in-frame clones and leaves some out. The sample carries about 120,000 clones, just over 90% recorded once. The sequence came from an adult who received the AZD1222 COVID-19 vaccine. The J gene is TRBJ1-2, the V gene TRBV6-6; D is ambiguous. The specimen comprised peripheral blood, sampled 28 days after the second AZD1222 dose. For the CDR3, the DNA is TGTGCCAGCAGTCCCGCCCAGGGCTACACCTTC. Protein product: CASSPAQGYTF.